The sequence of this T cell receptor beta chain was determined in a study of neurological immune-mediated disorders. General study findings and limits: The study found the most TCR clonal expansion in HTLV-1-associated myelopathy and the least in multiple sclerosis, below healthy controls. Because no CDR3 amino acid sequences were shared across subjects by expanded clones, private repertoires were suggested in all groups.

The table lists this clonotype with many counts. Its antigen is undetermined. Healthy controls consisted of blood bank volunteers in Maryland, USA. V was cut by 6 bases and J by 7 bases, with 13 bases left in between. The CDR3 extends over 13 amino acids. CDR1 is DFQATT, CDR2 SNEGSKA, per germline (reference sequence). The team produced cDNA through 5'RACE using 10-nucleotide random UMIs. TCRdb ran MiXCR on the 5' RACE reads and lists one entry per CDR3 protein. The sample carries nearly 30,000 distinct CDR3 sequences, 12% recorded once. This receptor was obtained from a woman aged 60-70 years in good health. Sequenced: PBMCs. The chain carries TRBV20-1 and TRBJ1-6; D gene unclear. Here the CDR3 reads CSAEGSRNSPLHF. Here the CDR3 DNA reads TGCAGTGCAGAAGGGAGTCGGAATTCACCCCTCCACTTT.